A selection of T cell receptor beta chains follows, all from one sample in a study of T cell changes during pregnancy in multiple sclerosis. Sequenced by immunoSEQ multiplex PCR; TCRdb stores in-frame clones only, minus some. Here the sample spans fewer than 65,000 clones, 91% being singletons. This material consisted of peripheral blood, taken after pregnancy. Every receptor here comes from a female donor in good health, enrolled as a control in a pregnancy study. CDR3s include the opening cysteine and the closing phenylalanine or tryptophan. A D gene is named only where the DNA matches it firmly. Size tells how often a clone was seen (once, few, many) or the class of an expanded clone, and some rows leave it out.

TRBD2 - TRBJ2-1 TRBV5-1 CASSSLGTSGAPSYNEQFF TGCGCCAGCAGCTCGCTCGGGACTAGCGGGGCCCCCTCCTACAATGAGCAGTTCTTC
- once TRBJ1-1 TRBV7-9 CASSLSWNTEAFF TGTGCCAGCAGCTTATCTTGGAACACTGAAGCTTTCTTT
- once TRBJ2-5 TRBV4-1 CASSQDRVRGLETQYF TGCGCCAGCAGCCAAGATCGAGTCAGGGGATTGGAGACCCAGTACTTC
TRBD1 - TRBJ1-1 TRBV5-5 CASSYPGQENTEAFF TGTGCCAGCAGTTACCCAGGACAGGAAAACACTGAAGCTTTCTTT
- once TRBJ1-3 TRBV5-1 CASSLQPGHASGNTIYF TGCGCCAGCAGCTTGCAACCAGGCCATGCCTCTGGAAACACCATATATTTT
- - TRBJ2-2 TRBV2 CASGSTSLNTGELFF TGTGCCAGCGGGAGTACCTCTCTAAACACCGGGGAGCTGTTTTTT
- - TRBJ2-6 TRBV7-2 CASSLVWLLRAGANVLTF TGTGCCAGCAGCTTAGTCTGGCTTCTACGGGCTGGGGCCAACGTCCTGACTTTC
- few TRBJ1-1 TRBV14 CASSPYPLGNTEAFF TGTGCCAGCAGCCCTTACCCGCTCGGGAACACTGAAGCTTTCTTT
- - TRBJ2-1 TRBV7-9 CASSLLQVLSIDEQFF TGTGCCAGCAGCCTTCTACAGGTACTTTCTATCGATGAGCAGTTCTTC
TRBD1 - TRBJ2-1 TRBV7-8 CASSQSQGARSYNEQFF TGTGCCAGCAGCCAAAGTCAGGGGGCTAGGTCCTACAATGAGCAGTTCTTC
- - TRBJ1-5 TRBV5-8 CASSPRGGLQPQHF TGTGCCAGCTCCCCCCGCGGGGGCTTACAGCCCCAGCATTTT
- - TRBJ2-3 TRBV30 CAWSWGGRGDTQYF TGTGCCTGGAGTTGGGGGGGCCGCGGAGATACGCAGTATTTT
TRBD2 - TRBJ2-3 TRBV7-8 CASSLLAGGTDTQYF TGTGCCAGCAGCTTATTGGCGGGGGGCACAGATACGCAGTATTTT
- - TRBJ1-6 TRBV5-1 CASSLRQGEQSPLHF TGCGCCAGCAGCTTGAGGCAGGGTGAGCAATCACCCCTCCACTTT
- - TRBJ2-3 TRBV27 CASSFRSTGTDTQYF TGTGCCAGCAGTTTCCGGTCAACGGGGACAGATACGCAGTATTTT